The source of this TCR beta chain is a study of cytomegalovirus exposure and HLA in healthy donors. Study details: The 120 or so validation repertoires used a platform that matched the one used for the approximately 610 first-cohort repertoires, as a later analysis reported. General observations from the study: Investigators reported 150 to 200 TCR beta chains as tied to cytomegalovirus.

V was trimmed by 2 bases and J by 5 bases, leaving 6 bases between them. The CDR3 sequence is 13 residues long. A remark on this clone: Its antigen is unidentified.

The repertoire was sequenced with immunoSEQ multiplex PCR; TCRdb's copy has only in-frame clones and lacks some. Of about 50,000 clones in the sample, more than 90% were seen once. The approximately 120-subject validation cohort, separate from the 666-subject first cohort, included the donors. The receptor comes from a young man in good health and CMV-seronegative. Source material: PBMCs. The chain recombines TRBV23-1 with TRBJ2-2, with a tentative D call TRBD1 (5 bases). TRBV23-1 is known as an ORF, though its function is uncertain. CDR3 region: CASSQRGTGELFF. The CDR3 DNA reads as TGCGCCAGCAGTCAAAGGGGTACCGGGGAGCTGTTTTTT.